The 7 T cell receptor beta chains given below trace back to one sample, sequenced in a study of radiation and T cells in renal cell carcinoma. The time point here: blood 2 weeks post-SBRT. The treatment is: 15 Gy SBRT to primary tumor, nephrectomy 4 weeks later. The protocol was immunoSEQ multiplex PCR, while the TCRdb copy is restricted to in-frame clones and leaves out a portion. The table has approximately 75,000 clones, over 80% seen once. Sequenced here: blood, sampled from a patient whose treatment included radiotherapy and nephrectomy. Every receptor here comes from a man aged 55 to 70 with renal cell carcinoma.

The chain recombines TRBV7-9 with TRBJ2-7, with 9 bases fitting TRBD1. Losses at the gene ends were 4 bases for V and 5 bases for J; bases not matched to a gene: 9. Germline values: CDR1 SEHNR, CDR2 FQNEAQ (reference sequence). CDR3 size: 15 residues. CDR3 loop: CASSSGTGRRHEQYF. The CDR3 DNA reads as TGTGCCAGCAGCTCCGGGACAGGGCGGCGCCACGAGCAGTACTTC.

The V gene is TRBV7-2, the J gene TRBJ2-2, with a tentative D call TRBD2 (5 bases). This CDR3 has 16 residues. Trimming stripped 2 bases from V and 6 bases from J, with 16 bases between. Germline CDR1 SGHTA, CDR2 FQGNSA. In nucleotides, the CDR3 is TGTGCCAGCAGCTTAAGGCTAGCCGTCTTACCCGGGGAGCTGTTTTTT. Its translation: CASSLRLAVLPGELFF.

This chain joins TRBV7-8 and TRBJ2-3, with TRBD1 matching 7 bases. Unmatched junction bases numbered 13, after V lost 5 bases and J lost 8 bases. In germline, CDR1 is SGHVS, CDR2 FQNEAQ. The CDR3 sequence is 15 residues long. CDR3: CASSPSLQGLATQYF. CDR3 sequence (DNA): TGTGCCAGCAGCCCTAGTCTACAGGGGTTAGCTACGCAGTATTTT.

The rearrangement links TRBV19 to TRBJ2-5; 7 bases are a match to TRBD2. The ends lost 10 bases at V and 3 bases at J; junction bases unmatched: 11. The CDR3 has 14 amino acids. CDR1 LNHDA and CDR2 SQIVND come from the germline V gene (reference sequence). The CDR3 sequence: CATSSFGGEETQYF. The CDR3 DNA reads as TGTGCCACCTCTAGTTTTGGGGGGGAAGAGACCCAGTACTTC.

The chain links TRBV2 to TRBJ1-1; D gene uncertain. This CDR3 region has 13 residues. The germline V and J ends were trimmed by 8 bases and 0 bases, with 10 bases remaining between them. CDR1 and CDR2 from the germline V gene are SNHLY and FYNNEI. CDR3 amino acids: CASGTEMNTEAFF. The CDR3 DNA reads TGTGCCAGCGGTACGGAGATGAACACTGAAGCTTTCTTT.

The rearrangement joins TRBV2 to TRBJ1-5, with 10 bases lining up with TRBD1. This CDR3 has 15 residues. V dropped 6 bases and J dropped 7; count of bases not matched to a gene: 9. Germline CDR1 and CDR2: SNHLY and FYNNEI. The CDR3 DNA is TGTGCCAGCAGCCTAGACAGGGGGCTAGGGCAGCCCCAGCATTTT. Translating gives CASSLDRGLGQPQHF.

V usage is TRBV28 and J usage is TRBJ1-1; a weak D match, TRBD1 (5 bases). This CDR3 has 12 amino acids. V was trimmed by 4 bases and J by 4 bases, leaving 7 bases between them. Germline V lookup: CDR1 MDHEN, CDR2 SYDVKM. CDR3 residues: CASSSGTTEAFF. The CDR3 coding sequence is TGTGCCAGCAGTTCAGGGACCACTGAAGCTTTCTTT.